Presented here are 26 T cell receptor beta chains from one specimen sequenced in a study of identical twins. Each CDR3 protein is one row after TCRdb ran MiXCR on the 5' RACE reads. The sample contains 100,000 to 110,000 distinct CDR3 sequences, 5.9% of which appear only once. Source material: memory T cells sorted from blood. The receptors shown here come from a woman aged 45-65 years in good health.

A remark on this clonotype: The limits of the CDR3 on the DNA are not certain, so only TCRdb's listed CDR3 is given. The chain employs TRBV23-1 and TRBJ2-2; the D segment call TRBD1 is taken from the table without a DNA check. TRBV23-1 is labeled an ORF, and its function is uncertain. With termini counted, the CDR3 has 16 amino acids. The CDR3 is CASSGQGGTTPGSCFF.

In its sample, this clonotype was seen a few times. The chain uses TRBV28 and TRBJ1-6; D is possibly TRBD1 (5 bases). CDR3 length: 14 residues. Germline CDR1 MDHEN, CDR2 SYDVKM. V lost 8 bases and J lost 5, with 13 bases in between. The CDR3 reads CASATALNNSPLHF. The CDR3 region has the DNA TGTGCCAGCGCGACAGCGCTTAATAATTCACCCCTCCACTTT. The full variable domain, rest sourced from reference TRBV28 and TRBJ1-6, is DVKVTQSSRYLVKRTGEKVFLECVQDMDHENMFWYRQDPGLGLRLIYFSYDVKMKEKGDIPEGYSVSREKKERFSLILESASTNQTSMYLCASATALNNSPLHFGNGTRLTVT.

The J gene is TRBJ2-7, the V gene TRBV20-1; maybe TRBD1 (6 bases). This CDR3 region has 16 residues. Germline V gene sequence: CDR1 DFQATT, CDR2 SNEGSKA (reference sequence). Trimming stripped 3 bases from V and 0 bases from J, with 18 bases between. The DNA of the CDR3 is TGCAGTGCTAGCCGCCTCCAGGACAGCCTCTCCTACGAGCAGTACTTC. This encodes CSASRLQDSLSYEQYF.

This clonotype was observed at least ten times. The chain joins TRBV24-1 to TRBJ2-2, with TRBD2 as a possible D gene (6 bases). The V end was cut by 7 bases, the J end by 4 bases, with 12 bases between. Germline-derived CDR1 and CDR2 are KGHDR and SFDVKD. The CDR3 covers 14 residues. CDR3 residues: CATRLGGGTGELFF. The CDR3 DNA reads as TGTGCCACCAGGTTGGGGGGAGGCACCGGGGAGCTGTTTTTT.

In regard to this clonotype: The junction differs from germline at one of its ends, possibly a read error. The chain uses TRBV28 and TRBJ2-7, with a tentative D call TRBD2 (5 bases). From germline, CDR1 is MDHEN and CDR2 SYDVKM. The CDR3 contains 15 residues. The CDR3 region is CTSSLPTGNSYEQYF. CDR3 bases: TGTACCAGCAGTTTACCGACGGGGAATTCCTACGAGCAGTACTTC.

The chain couples TRBV6-5 to TRBJ2-5; D possibly corresponds to TRBD2 (6 bases). Trimming took 6 bases from V and 4 from J, leaving 12 bases between them. There are 13 residues in the CDR3. Germline V gives CDR1 MNHEY, CDR2 SVGAGI. CDR3 in DNA: TGTGCCAGCAGCCACAGAGCGGGAGAGACCCAGTACTTC. Protein sequence: CASSHRAGETQYF.

This clonotype occurred many times. The V call is TRBV20-1, the J call TRBJ2-2; D is possibly TRBD1 (5 bases). In germline, CDR1 is DFQATT, CDR2 SNEGSKA (reference sequence). The CDR3 loop spans 14 amino acids. V was cut by 6 bases and J by 0 bases, with 11 bases left in between. This chain's CDR3 is CSAQQVANTGELFF. For the CDR3, the DNA is TGCAGTGCCCAACAGGTGGCGAACACCGGGGAGCTGTTTTTT.

The rearrangement joins TRBV5-1 to TRBJ1-3; D unclear. From germline, CDR1 is SGHRS and CDR2 YFSETQ. With 3 bases removed from V and 6 bases from J, the gap between germline ends came to 10 bases. This CDR3 comprises 13 residues. CDR3 region: CASSSDALNTIYF. The DNA of the CDR3 is TGCGCCAGCAGCTCGGACGCCCTAAACACCATATATTTT. The full variable domain, rest sourced from reference TRBV5-1 and TRBJ1-3, is KAGVTQTPRYLIKTRGQQVTLSCSPISGHRSVSWYQQTPGQGLQFLFEYFSETQRNKGNFPGRFSGRQFSNSRSEMNVSTLELGDSALYLCASSSDALNTIYFGEGSWLTVV.

In its sample, this clonotype was seen many times. The rearrangement uses TRBV4-1 and TRBJ1-4; D call uncertain. V dropped 0 bases and J dropped 8 bases, with 13 bases sitting between them. The CDR3 contains 15 residues. Germline CDR1 reads MGHRA; CDR2 reads YSYEKL. This chain's CDR3 is CASSQDESQKEKLFF. The CDR3 DNA is TGCGCCAGCAGCCAAGATGAGAGCCAGAAGGAAAAACTGTTTTTT.

This clonotype was observed at least ten times. An end of the junction differs from the germline gene, which may be a read error. The rearrangement uses TRBV20-1 and TRBJ2-2, with D possibly being TRBD1 (6 bases). Germline CDR1 DFQATT, CDR2 SNEGSKA (reference sequence). The CDR3 sequence is 14 residues long. DNA for the CDR3: TGCAGTGTTAGAGACCTTCTACAGGGCGGGGAGCTGTTTTTT. As protein: CSVRDLLQGGELFF.

This clonotype showed up many times. The chain combines TRBV10-3 with TRBJ2-1, with TRBD1 matching 9 bases. The CDR3 has 13 amino acids. V shed 5 bases, J shed 9 bases, and the junction held 5 bases outside the gene matches. Looked up from germline, CDR1 is ENHRY and CDR2 is SYGVKD. In nucleotides, the CDR3 is TGTGCCATCAGTAAGGACAGGGGAGGTGAGCAGTTCTTC. Translation: CAISKDRGGEQFF.

This clonotype was seen ten or more times. The V gene is TRBV5-6, the J gene TRBJ2-6, with D perhaps matching TRBD1 or TRBD2 (5 bases each). Trimming pared 3 bases from V and 4 bases from J, leaving 11 bases between. CDR3 length equals 15 residues. The germline CDR1 and CDR2 sequences are SGHDT and YYEEEE. The CDR3 loop reads CASSYRDPGANVLTF. For the CDR3, the DNA is TGTGCCAGCAGCTACCGGGACCCCGGGGCCAACGTCCTGACTTTC.

In this sample, this clonotype turned up many times. J is TRBJ2-7 and V is TRBV12-3 or TRBV12-4, with 9 bases aligning to TRBD2. This CDR3 is built from 13 residues. J gave up 4 bases and V 8 bases, and 6 bases lay outside the gene matches. The CDR3 loop is CASGSTSGYEQYF. Here the CDR3 DNA reads TGTGCCAGCGGATCGACTAGCGGATACGAGCAGTACTTC.

The genes are TRBV6-1 and TRBJ2-1; D remains unclear. CDR1 is MNHNS and CDR2 is SASEGT in the germline V gene. The CDR3 has 12 amino acids. Trimming removed 2 bases at V and 10 bases at J, with 9 bases between. CDR3 nucleotides: TGTGCCAGCAGTGAAAGGCTTCCGGAGCAGTTCTTC. It encodes CASSERLPEQFF.

This chain connects TRBV19 to TRBJ2-2, with TRBD2 matching 13 bases. The CDR3 runs 14 residues. The ends lost 8 bases at V and 6 bases at J; junction bases unmatched: 3. Germline values: CDR1 LNHDA, CDR2 SQIVND (reference sequence). The CDR3 region has the DNA TGTGCCAGTGGAGGACTAGCGGGAGCCGGGGAGCTGTTTTTT. This codes for CASGGLAGAGELFF.

In its sample, this clonotype was seen many times. The chain joins TRBV7-9 to TRBJ1-1; the match to TRBD1 covers 9 bases. V was pared by 3 bases and J by 11 bases, with 4 bases of the junction left unmatched. CDR1 is SEHNR and CDR2 is FQNEAQ in the germline V gene (reference sequence). This CDR3 contains 12 residues. DNA for the CDR3: TGTGCCAGCAGCTTCGACGACAGGGGGGCTTTCTTT. Protein: CASSFDDRGAFF.

This clonotype was found many times. The V gene is TRBV4-2, the J gene TRBJ1-2; TRBD1 is a possible D gene (5 bases). V lost 0 bases and J 4 bases, leaving 9 bases between the germline ends. Germline CDR1 LGHNA, CDR2 YNFKEQ. CDR3 length: 14 amino acids. CDR3 amino acids: CASSQDPGGYGYTF. The CDR3 DNA is TGTGCCAGCAGCCAAGATCCGGGGGGCTATGGCTACACCTTC.

This clonotype turned up a few times. The CDR3 spells CATRQDGAKNIQYF. The DNA of the CDR3 is TGTGCCACCCGGCAGGACGGGGCCAAAAACATTCAGTACTTC. The V call is TRBV6-6, the J call TRBJ2-4; D gene ambiguous. The CDR3 has 14 amino acids. V shed 10 bases and J shed 1 base, with 14 bases lying between them. The germline gives CDR1 MNHNY, CDR2 SVGAGI (reference sequence).

V and J are TRBV20-1 and TRBJ2-1, with D uncertain. The germline gives CDR1 DFQATT, CDR2 SNEGSKA (reference sequence). The CDR3 consists of 17 residues. V was clipped by 3 bases and J by 0 bases, with 18 bases between them. CDR3 sequence reads: CSARYWSAVSSYNEQFF. CDR3 bases: TGCAGTGCTAGGTATTGGTCGGCAGTGAGCTCCTACAATGAGCAGTTCTTC.

This clonotype was seen repeatedly, ten times or more. The V and J genes are TRBV9 and TRBJ2-7; 11 bases are a match to TRBD1. The CDR3 is made up of 16 amino acids. In germline, CDR1 is SGDLS, CDR2 YYNGEE. V trimming: 4 bases; J trimming: 4 bases; junction bases outside the gene matches: 10. In DNA, the CDR3 is TGTGCCAGCAGCTTCGACGCCGGGACAGGGGGTTACGAGCAGTACTTC. It specifies CASSFDAGTGGYEQYF. Full variable domain (missing parts from reference TRBV9 and TRBJ2-7): DSGVTQTPKHLITATGQRVTLRCSPRSGDLSVYWYQQSLDQGLQFLIQYYNGEERAKGNILERFSAQQFPDLHSELNLSSLELGDSALYFCASSFDAGTGGYEQYFGPGTRLTVT.

This clonotype was recorded at least ten times. The genes are TRBV19 and TRBJ2-5; unclear D gene. V lost 7 bases and J lost 4, with 16 bases in between. Germline CDR1 is LNHDA and CDR2 is SQIVND (reference sequence). The CDR3 length is 14 residues. CDR3 region: CASKPIAEIETQYF. The CDR3 region has the DNA TGTGCCAGTAAACCCATCGCAGAGATAGAGACCCAGTACTTC.

In regard to this clonotype: This sequence may be a read error, since a much larger clone differs from it by one base. The CDR3 carries no conserved terminal phenylalanine or tryptophan, so it likely arises from a read error. The J gene is TRBJ2-5, the V gene TRBV3-1; TRBD1 is a possible D gene (6 bases). This CDR3 contains 15 residues. Germline V gene sequence: CDR1 LGHDT, CDR2 YNNKEL (reference sequence). Between the trimmed V and J ends, which lost 5 bases and 2 bases, there was a span of 15 bases. CDR3 loop: CASSKTGTPQETQYS. For the CDR3, the DNA is TGTGCCAGCAGCAAAACCGGGACACCACAAGAGACCCAGTACTCC.

This clonotype was detected ten times or more. The chain uses TRBV24-1 and TRBJ2-1; 8 positions match TRBD2. J lost 4 bases, V lost 9 bases, and 4 bases had no gene match. Per the germline V gene, CDR1 is KGHDR and CDR2 is SFDVKD. This CDR3 has 13 amino acids. The CDR3 DNA reads as TGTGCCACCGGCCAGCGGGAGTACAATGAGCAGTTCTTC. This codes for CATGQREYNEQFF.

The sample holds many counts of this clonotype. The V call is TRBV11-1, the J call TRBJ2-1, with D possibly matching TRBD1 (6 bases). The length of the CDR3 is 17 residues. The ends were cut back, 8 bases at V and 0 bases at J, with 20 bases in the middle. Germline V gives CDR1 SGHAT, CDR2 FQDESV (reference sequence). In DNA, the CDR3 is TGTGCCAGCGAAAAAACGGGTAGCAGGGGCTCCTACAATGAGCAGTTCTTC. This sequence encodes CASEKTGSRGSYNEQFF.

The V gene is TRBV19, the J gene TRBJ2-7; 7 nucleotides agree with TRBD1. The CDR3 is 15 residues long. Germline CDR1 is LNHDA and CDR2 is SQIVND (reference sequence). The junction had 10 bases not matched to a gene; V was cut back by 2 bases and J by 6 bases. CDR3 loop: CASSILRTGAAEQYF. The CDR3 coding sequence is TGTGCCAGTAGTATACTCAGAACAGGGGCTGCCGAGCAGTACTTC.

The rearrangement uses TRBV25-1 and TRBJ2-2, with a tentative D call TRBD2 (6 bases). Germline CDR1 reads MGHDK; CDR2 reads SYGVNS. This CDR3 comprises 15 residues. V was shortened by 6 bases and J by 3 bases, with 14 bases between the two germline ends. CDR3 DNA: TGTGCCAGCAGCCCGGGAGAGGTTCACACCGGGGAGCTGTTTTTT. This gives the protein CASSPGEVHTGELFF.